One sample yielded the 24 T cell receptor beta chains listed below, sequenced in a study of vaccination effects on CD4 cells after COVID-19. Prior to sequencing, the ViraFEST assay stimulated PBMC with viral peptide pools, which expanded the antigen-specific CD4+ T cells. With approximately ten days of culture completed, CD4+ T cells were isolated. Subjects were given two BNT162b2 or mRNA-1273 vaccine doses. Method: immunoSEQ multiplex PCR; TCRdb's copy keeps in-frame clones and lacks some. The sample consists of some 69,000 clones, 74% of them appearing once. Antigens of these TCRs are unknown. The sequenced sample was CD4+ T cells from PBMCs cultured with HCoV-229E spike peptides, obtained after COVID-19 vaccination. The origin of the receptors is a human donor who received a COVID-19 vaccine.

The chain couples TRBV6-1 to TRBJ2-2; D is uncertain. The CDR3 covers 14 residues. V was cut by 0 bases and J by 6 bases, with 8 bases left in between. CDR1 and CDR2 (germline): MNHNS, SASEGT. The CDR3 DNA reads TGTGCCAGCAGTGAAGCGCTTCAGGCCGGGGAGCTGTTTTTT. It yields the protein CASSEALQAGELFF.

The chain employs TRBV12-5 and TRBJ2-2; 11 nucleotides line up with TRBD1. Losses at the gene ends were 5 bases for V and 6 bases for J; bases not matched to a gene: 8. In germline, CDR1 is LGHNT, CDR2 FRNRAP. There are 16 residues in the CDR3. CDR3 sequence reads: CASGARTGGAAGELFF. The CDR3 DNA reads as TGTGCTAGTGGTGCACGGACAGGGGGCGCGGCCGGGGAGCTGTTTTTT.

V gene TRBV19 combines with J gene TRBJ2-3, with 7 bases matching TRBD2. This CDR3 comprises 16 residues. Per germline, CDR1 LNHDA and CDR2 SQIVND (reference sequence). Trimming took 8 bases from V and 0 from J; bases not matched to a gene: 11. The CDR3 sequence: CASPPRLAKSTDTQYF. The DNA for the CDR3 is TGTGCCAGTCCACCCAGACTAGCAAAAAGCACAGATACGCAGTATTTT.

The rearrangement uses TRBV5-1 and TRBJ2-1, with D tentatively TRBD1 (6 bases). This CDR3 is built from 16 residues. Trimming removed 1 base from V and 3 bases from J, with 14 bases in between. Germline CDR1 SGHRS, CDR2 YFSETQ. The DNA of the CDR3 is TGCGCCAGCAGCTTGACAAGACAGGCGAACTACAATGAGCAGTTCTTC. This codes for CASSLTRQANYNEQFF.

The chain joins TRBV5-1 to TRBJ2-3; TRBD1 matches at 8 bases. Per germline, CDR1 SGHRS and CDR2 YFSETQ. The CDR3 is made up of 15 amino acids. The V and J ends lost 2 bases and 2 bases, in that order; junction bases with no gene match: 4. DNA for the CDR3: TGCGCCAGCAGCTTTGGGGACAGGTACACAGATACGCAGTATTTT. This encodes CASSFGDRYTDTQYF.

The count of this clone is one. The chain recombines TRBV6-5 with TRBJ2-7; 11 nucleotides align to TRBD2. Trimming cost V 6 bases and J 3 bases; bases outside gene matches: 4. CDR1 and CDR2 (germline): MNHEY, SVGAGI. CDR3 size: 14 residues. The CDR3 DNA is TGTGCCAGCAGAAGACTAGCGGGGTACTACGAGCAGTACGTC. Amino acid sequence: CASRRLAGYYEQYV.

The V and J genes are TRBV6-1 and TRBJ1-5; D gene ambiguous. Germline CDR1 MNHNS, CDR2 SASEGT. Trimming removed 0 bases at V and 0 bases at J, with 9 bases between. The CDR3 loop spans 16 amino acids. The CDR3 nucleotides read TGTGCCAGCAGTGAAGCGGGGATTTATAGCAATCAGCCCCAGCATTTT. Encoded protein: CASSEAGIYSNQPQHF.

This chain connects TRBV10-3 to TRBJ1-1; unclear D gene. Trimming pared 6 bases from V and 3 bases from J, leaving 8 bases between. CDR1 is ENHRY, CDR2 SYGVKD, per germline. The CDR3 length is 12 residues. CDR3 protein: CAISRTDTEAFF. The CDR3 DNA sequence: TGTGCCATCAGCCGGACGGACACTGAAGCTTTCTTT.

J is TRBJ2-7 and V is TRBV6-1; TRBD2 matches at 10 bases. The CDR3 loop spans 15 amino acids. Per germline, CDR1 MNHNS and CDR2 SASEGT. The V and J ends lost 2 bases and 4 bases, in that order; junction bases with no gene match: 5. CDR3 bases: TGTGCCAGCAGTGAAATTTTAGCGGGGGGTTACGAGCAGTACGTC. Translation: CASSEILAGGYEQYV.

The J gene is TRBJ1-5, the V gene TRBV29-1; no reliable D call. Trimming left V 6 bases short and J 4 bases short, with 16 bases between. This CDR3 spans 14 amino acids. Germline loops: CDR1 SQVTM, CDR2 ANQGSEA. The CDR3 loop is CSVCGPRENQPQHF. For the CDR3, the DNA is TGCAGCGTCTGCGGGCCGCGGGAAAATCAGCCCCAGCATTTT.

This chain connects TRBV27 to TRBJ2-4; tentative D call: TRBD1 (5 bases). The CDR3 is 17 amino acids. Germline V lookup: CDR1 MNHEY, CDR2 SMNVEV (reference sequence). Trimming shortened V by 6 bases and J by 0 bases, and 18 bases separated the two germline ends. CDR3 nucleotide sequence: TGTGCCAGCAGCCCTCACTGGGGCATCCAAGCCAAAAACATTCAGTACTTC. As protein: CASSPHWGIQAKNIQYF.

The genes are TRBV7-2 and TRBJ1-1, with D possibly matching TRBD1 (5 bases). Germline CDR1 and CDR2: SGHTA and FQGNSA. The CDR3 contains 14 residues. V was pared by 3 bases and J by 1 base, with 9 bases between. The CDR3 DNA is TGTGCCAGCAGCTTGGGGCAGCCGAACACTGAAGCTTTCTTT. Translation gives CASSLGQPNTEAFF.

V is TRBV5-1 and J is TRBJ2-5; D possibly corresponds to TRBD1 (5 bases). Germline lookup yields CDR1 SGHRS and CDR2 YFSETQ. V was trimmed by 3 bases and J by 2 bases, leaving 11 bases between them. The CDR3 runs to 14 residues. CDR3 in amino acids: CASSSTTVQETQYF. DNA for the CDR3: TGCGCCAGCAGCTCGACGACAGTTCAAGAGACCCAGTACTTC.

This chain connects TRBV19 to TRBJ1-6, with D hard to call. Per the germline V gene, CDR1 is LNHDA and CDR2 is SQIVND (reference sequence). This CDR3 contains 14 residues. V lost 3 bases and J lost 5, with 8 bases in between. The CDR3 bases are TGTGCCAGTAGTATGTGGGTAAATAATTCACCCCTCCACTTT. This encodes CASSMWVNNSPLHF.

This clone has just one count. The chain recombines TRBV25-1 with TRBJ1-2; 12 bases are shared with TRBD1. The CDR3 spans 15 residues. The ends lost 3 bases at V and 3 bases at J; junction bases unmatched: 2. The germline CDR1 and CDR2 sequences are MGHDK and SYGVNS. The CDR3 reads CASSERDRGHYGYTF. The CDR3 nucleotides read TGTGCCAGCAGTGAGCGGGACAGGGGGCACTATGGCTACACCTTC.

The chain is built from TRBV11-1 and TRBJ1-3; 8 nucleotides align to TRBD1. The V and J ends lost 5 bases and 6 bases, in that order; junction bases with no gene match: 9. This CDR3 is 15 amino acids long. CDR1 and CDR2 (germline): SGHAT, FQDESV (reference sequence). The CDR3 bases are TGTGCCAGCAGCCCCGGACAGGGAGGAGAAAACACCATATATTTT. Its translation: CASSPGQGGENTIYF.

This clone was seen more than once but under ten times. CDR3 sequence reads: CAWSTQGANSPLHF. The CDR3 coding sequence is TGTGCCTGGAGTACACAGGGGGCCAATTCACCCCTCCACTTT. The chain couples TRBV30 to TRBJ1-6; 9 bases match TRBD1. In germline, CDR1 is GTSNPN, CDR2 SVGIG (reference sequence). This CDR3 is built from 14 residues. V lost 2 bases, J lost 7 bases, and 3 bases stayed unmatched.

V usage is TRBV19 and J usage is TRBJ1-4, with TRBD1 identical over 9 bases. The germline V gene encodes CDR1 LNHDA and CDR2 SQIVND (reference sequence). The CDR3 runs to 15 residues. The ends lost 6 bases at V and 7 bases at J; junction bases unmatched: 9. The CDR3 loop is CASSLQGAEVEKLFF. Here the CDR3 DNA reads TGTGCCAGTAGCTTACAGGGGGCCGAAGTTGAAAAACTGTTTTTT.

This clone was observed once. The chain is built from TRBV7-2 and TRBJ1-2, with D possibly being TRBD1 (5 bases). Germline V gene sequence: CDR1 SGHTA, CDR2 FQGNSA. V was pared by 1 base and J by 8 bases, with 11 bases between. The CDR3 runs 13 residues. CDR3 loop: CASSLVGHGGYTF. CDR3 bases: TGTGCCAGCAGCTTAGTGGGGCATGGCGGCTACACCTTC.

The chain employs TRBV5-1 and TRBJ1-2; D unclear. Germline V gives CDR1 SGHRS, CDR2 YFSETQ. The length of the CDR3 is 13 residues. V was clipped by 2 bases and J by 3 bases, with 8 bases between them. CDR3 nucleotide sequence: TGCGCCAGCAGCTTCGACAATGACTATGGCTACACCTTC. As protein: CASSFDNDYGYTF.

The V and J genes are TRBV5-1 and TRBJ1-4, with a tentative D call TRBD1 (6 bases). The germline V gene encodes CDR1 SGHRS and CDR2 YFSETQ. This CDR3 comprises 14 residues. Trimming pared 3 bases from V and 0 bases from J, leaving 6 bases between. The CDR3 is CASSWDTTNEKLFF. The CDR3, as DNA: TGCGCCAGCAGCTGGGACACAACTAATGAAAAACTGTTTTTT.

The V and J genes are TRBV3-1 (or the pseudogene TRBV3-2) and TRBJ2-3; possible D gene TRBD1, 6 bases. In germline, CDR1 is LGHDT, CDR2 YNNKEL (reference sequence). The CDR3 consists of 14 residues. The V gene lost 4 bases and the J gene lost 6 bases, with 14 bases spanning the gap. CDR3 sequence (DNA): TGTGCCAGCAGCCCGACCCACAGGGCGGATACGCAGTATTTT. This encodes CASSPTHRADTQYF.

The CDR3 DNA reads TGCGCCAGCAGCCGAACCGGGACAGGGGGCTTCAGCACAGATACGCAGTATTTT. This translates into CASSRTGTGGFSTDTQYF. V usage is TRBV4-1 and J usage is TRBJ2-3; 12 bases fit TRBD1. The CDR3 consists of 18 residues. Germline CDR1 MGHRA, CDR2 YSYEKL. With 4 bases clipped from V and 0 bases from J, the junction kept 8 bases outside the gene matches.

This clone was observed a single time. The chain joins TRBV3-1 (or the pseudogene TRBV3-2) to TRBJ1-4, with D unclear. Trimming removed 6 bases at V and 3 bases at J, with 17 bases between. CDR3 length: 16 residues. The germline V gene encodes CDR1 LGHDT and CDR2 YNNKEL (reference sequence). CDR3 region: CASSRSSGRPNEKLFF. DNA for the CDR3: TGTGCCAGCAGTCGGTCGTCCGGCAGACCTAATGAAAAACTGTTTTTT.